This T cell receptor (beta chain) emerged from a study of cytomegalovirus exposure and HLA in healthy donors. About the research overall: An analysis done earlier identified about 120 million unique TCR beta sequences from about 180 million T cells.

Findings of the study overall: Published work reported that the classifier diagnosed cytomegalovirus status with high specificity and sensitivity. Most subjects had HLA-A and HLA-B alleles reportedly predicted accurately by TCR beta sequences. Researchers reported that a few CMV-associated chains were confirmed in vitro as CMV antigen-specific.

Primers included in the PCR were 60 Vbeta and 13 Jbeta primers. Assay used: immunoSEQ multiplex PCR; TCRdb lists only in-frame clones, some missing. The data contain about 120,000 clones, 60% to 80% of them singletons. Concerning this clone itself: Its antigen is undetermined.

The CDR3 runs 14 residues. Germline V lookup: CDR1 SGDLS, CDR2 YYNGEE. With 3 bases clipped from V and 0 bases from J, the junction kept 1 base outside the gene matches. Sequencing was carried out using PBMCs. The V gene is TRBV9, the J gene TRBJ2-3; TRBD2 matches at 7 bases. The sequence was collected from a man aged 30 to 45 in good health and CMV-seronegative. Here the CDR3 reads CASSAGGSTDTQYF. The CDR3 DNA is TGTGCCAGCAGCGCGGGGGGTAGCACAGATACGCAGTATTTT.